This T cell receptor (beta chain) was recorded in a study of T cell repertoires in cytomegalovirus infection. This clonotype has more than one count but fewer than ten. TCRdb redid the calling of the reads with MiXCR, one entry per CDR3 protein. The data hold 200,000 to 300,000 distinct CDR3 sequences, with over 9% observed a single time. CDR3 size: 15 residues. V lost 5 bases to trimming and J lost 1 base; unmatched junction nucleotides: 5. CDR1 and CDR2 from the germline V gene are SGHNT and YENEEA. The V gene is TRBV11-3, the J gene TRBJ1-1, with TRBD1 matching 9 bases. Sequencing was done on a sample of PBMCs. The sequence derives from a human donor in good health (CMV status not recorded). Some clones in this sample may be carry-over from other donors' samples. CDR3 in amino acids: CASSARTGANTEAFF. CDR3 sequence (DNA): TGTGCCAGCAGCGCGAGGACAGGGGCGAACACTGAAGCTTTCTTT.